The text below deals with one TCR beta chain. As yet, its antigen is unknown. Generated by immunoSEQ multiplex PCR, the TCRdb table keeps only in-frame clones and is missing some. The sample yields more than 550,000 clones, about 90% seen once. The data are from a study of shared clonotypes between healthy human individuals. At the level of the study: Donors consisted of two women and a few men between 18 and 49. Used for every donor were three CD4 naive, three CD4 memory, two CD8 naive and one CD8 memory plate. General observations from the study: About 5% of naive CD4 clonotypes were common to four donors. Generation probability values for non-shared clonotypes were lower than those for clonotypes shared by all four donors.

Trimming took off 3 bases at V and 8 bases at J, with 14 bases between the two ends. Germline CDR1 reads MRHNA; CDR2 reads SNTAGT. CDR3 length equals 14 residues. Naive CD8 isolation took CD45RO-negative cells positively selected for CCR7 and excluded terminally differentiated effector memory CD45RA+ cells. The sequencing sample was made of naive CD8+ T cells sorted from blood. The TCR comes from a man aged 30 to 39 in good health. This chain connects TRBV6-4 to TRBJ2-1; D unclear. CDR3 DNA: TGTGCCAGCAGTGAAGAAGGTCTGGTCGATGAGCAGTTCTTC. It is translated as CASSEEGLVDEQFF.